The TCR beta chain under discussion was sequenced for a study of T cells in localized non-small cell lung cancer. Study conclusions and caveats: Uninvolved adjacent lung had more T cell clonality than any other tissue, topping tumor. One tumor region alone was sequenced, and heterogeneity therefore remains possible. A median of 57 clones ranked among the top 100 in tumor appeared in adjacent lung.

Details on this clone: Its target is unknown.

Clones were read by immunoSEQ multiplex PCR, and TCRdb kept only the in-frame ones, dropping some. Of tens of thousands of clones listed, approximately 91% were seen once; the top ten hold approximately 23%. The TCR sequence derives from a man between 40 and 75 years old with stage I squamous cell lung carcinoma. The sample was peripheral blood, taken before any cancer treatment.

The CDR3 sequence is CASSGGSNQPQHF. The CDR3 bases are TGTGCCAGCAGTGGGGGTAGCAATCAGCCCCAGCATTTT. The chain couples TRBV2 to TRBJ1-5; D not resolved. There are 13 residues in the CDR3. The V gene's germline CDR1 is SNHLY and CDR2 FYNNEI. Trimming stripped 4 bases from V and 0 bases from J, with 4 bases between.